A selection of T cell receptor beta chains follows, all from one sample in a study of Ad26.COV2.S vaccination and SARS-CoV-2 variants. The repertoire was sequenced with immunoSEQ multiplex PCR; TCRdb's copy has only in-frame clones and lacks some. Found here are roughly 410,000 clones, about 83% of them singletons; the top ten hold approximately 7.8%. Material: peripheral blood, obtained in a trial of Ad26.COV2.S vaccine versus placebo. These receptor sequences come from a person aged 18-60 years who received the Ad26.COV2.S COVID-19 vaccine or a placebo. The CDR3 runs from the conserved cysteine through the conserved F or W. A D gene is named only where the DNA matches it firmly. Only some rows state a clone size, as once, few, many or a class for expanded clones.

TRBJ1-4 | NA | NA | TRBV12-3/TRBV12-4 | TGTGCCAGCAGTATAGGGGCAGGGAAACTGTTTTTT | CASSIGAGKLFF
TRBJ2-2 | TRBD2 | few | TRBV7-7 | TGTGCCAGCAGCTTAGATATCCTAGCGGGACACACCGGGGAGCTGTTTTTT | CASSLDILAGHTGELFF
TRBJ2-7 | TRBD2 | NA | TRBV7-3 | TGTGCCAGCAGGGGACTAATCAGCAACGAGCAGTACTTC | CASRGLISNEQYF
TRBJ2-2 | NA | NA | TRBV7-3 | TGTGCCAGCAGGAATGCCAACACCGGGGAGCTGTTTTTT | CASRNANTGELFF
TRBJ1-4 | NA | NA | TRBV5-4 | TGTGCCAGCAGCTTGGTTGGGGACATTACTGAAAAACTGTTTTTT | CASSLVGDITEKLFF
TRBJ2-1 | NA | NA | TRBV3-1/TRBV3-2 | TGTGCCAGCAGCCAAATCCGAGTGACGCAACGGAATGAGCAGTTCTTC | CASSQIRVTQRNEQFF
TRBJ1-3 | NA | once | TRBV11-1 | TGTGCCAGCAGCTTGAATGGAGGAAACACCATATATTTT | CASSLNGGNTIYF
TRBJ1-6 | NA | NA | TRBV25-1 | TGTGCCAGCAGTGAATCTAAGGGGAACAATTCACCCCTCCACTTT | CASSESKGNNSPLHF
TRBJ2-1 | TRBD2 | NA | TRBV10-3 | TGTGCCACCAATATAGCGGGGGCCAATGAGCAGTTCTTC | CATNIAGANEQFF
TRBJ1-1 | TRBD1 | NA | TRBV7-3 | TGTGCCAGCAGCTCGACAGGGATCGCTGAAGCTTTCTTT | CASSSTGIAEAFF
TRBJ2-6 | TRBD1 | NA | TRBV6-5 | TGTGCCAGCAGTTTAACAGGGGGCATCGGGGCCAACGTCCTGACTTTC | CASSLTGGIGANVLTF
TRBJ1-2 | NA | NA | TRBV7-6 | TGTGCCAGCAGCGCCAGGGGAACAGAACCTATGAATCAAGGCTACACCTTC | CASSARGTEPMNQGYTF
TRBJ1-1 | NA | NA | TRBV30 | TGTGCCTGGAGTGTACAGGGGAACACTGAAGCTTTCTTT | CAWSVQGNTEAFF
TRBJ2-1 | NA | NA | TRBV7-9 | TGTGCCAGCAGCTTAGGTACCGACAATGAGCAGTTCTTC | CASSLGTDNEQFF
TRBJ2-6 | NA | NA | TRBV10-3 | TGTGCCATCAGTAGTAGCTCTGGGGCCAACGTCCTGACTTTC | CAISSSSGANVLTF
TRBJ1-4 | NA | NA | TRBV4-3 | TGCGCCAGCAGCCAAGATGTCAGGGATGAAAAACTGTTTTTT | CASSQDVRDEKLFF
TRBJ2-3 | NA | NA | TRBV7-3 | TGTGCCAGCAGCTTAAGACCCGGGGATCCCTCTAGCACAGATACGCAGTATTTT | CASSLRPGDPSSTDTQYF
TRBJ2-7 | TRBD1 | NA | TRBV9 | TGTGCCAGCAGCTCAGGACAGGGAGCTTACTACGAGCAGTACTTC | CASSSGQGAYYEQYF
TRBJ2-1 | TRBD1 | NA | TRBV7-9 | TGTGCCAGCAGCAAGGGGGCAGGGTTTTACAATGAGCAGTTCTTC | CASSKGAGFYNEQFF
TRBJ2-3 | TRBD2 | few | TRBV27 | TGTGCCGTTTGGGGAGGGTCAGATACGCAGTATTTT | CAVWGGSDTQYF
TRBJ1-4 | NA | NA | TRBV18 | TGTGCCAGCTCACTCCCGGGACCGAGGGAAAAACTGTTTTTT | CASSLPGPREKLFF
TRBJ1-2 | NA | NA | TRBV7-2 | TGTGCCAGCAGCTTAGGGGGCAGGGTTTATGGCTACACCTTC | CASSLGGRVYGYTF
TRBJ1-5 | NA | NA | TRBV30 | TGTGCCTGGAGATTAAAGGGGTATTACCTTCAGCCCCAGCATTTT | CAWRLKGYYLQPQHF
TRBJ1-1 | NA | NA | TRBV6-5 | TGTGCCAGCAGTCCCCCCAGCGACACTGAAGCTTTCTTT | CASSPPSDTEAFF
TRBJ1-2 | TRBD1 | few | TRBV5-1 | TGCGCCAGCAGCTTGCCCGGACAGGGCAATGGCTACACCTTC | CASSLPGQGNGYTF
TRBJ1-6 | TRBD1 | NA | TRBV6-2/TRBV6-3 | TGTGCCAGCAGTTACTCTCGGGCAGGGGGTCATTCACCCCTCCACTTT | CASSYSRAGGHSPLHF
TRBJ2-5 | TRBD1 | NA | TRBV24-1 | TGTGCCACCAGTGACTTTGGACAGGCGAACCAAGAGACCCAGTACTTC | CATSDFGQANQETQYF
TRBJ2-1 | NA | NA | TRBV9 | TGTGCCAGCAGCCCCCTGTCAGGTCCCTACAATGAGCAGTTCTTC | CASSPLSGPYNEQFF
TRBJ2-5 | TRBD1 | NA | TRBV24-1 | TGTGCCACCAGTGACTCGACAGGGGTGGAGACCCAGTACTTC | CATSDSTGVETQYF
TRBJ2-7 | TRBD1 | NA | TRBV5-1 | TGCGCCAGCAGCTCCAGGGGGCCCTCGGGGGAGCAGTACTTC | CASSSRGPSGEQYF
TRBJ1-5 | NA | NA | TRBV16 | TGTGCCAGCAGCCAATCAGGGAGGTATAGCAATCAGCCCCAGCATTTT | CASSQSGRYSNQPQHF
TRBJ2-1 | NA | NA | TRBV6-2/TRBV6-3 | TGTGCCAGCAGTTACTCAGGGTCTTCCTACAATGAGCAGTTCTTC | CASSYSGSSYNEQFF
TRBJ1-4 | TRBD1 | NA | TRBV5-5 | TGTGCCAGCAGCTCAACGGACAGGGGAATCCCTGCAACTAATGAAAAACTGTTTTTT | CASSSTDRGIPATNEKLFF
TRBJ2-7 | TRBD2 | NA | TRBV5-5 | TGTGCCAGCAGCTTGGCTAGCGGGAGCTACGAGCAGTACTTC | CASSLASGSYEQYF
TRBJ1-2 | TRBD1 | NA | TRBV7-8 | TGTGCCAGCAGCTTTAGGGGACAGCTTAGTGGTGGCTACACCTTC | CASSFRGQLSGGYTF
TRBJ1-1 | NA | few | TRBV2 | TGTGCCAGCAGTGAAGCCGGGGTAACTCACACTGAAGCTTTCTTT | CASSEAGVTHTEAFF
TRBJ1-4 | NA | NA | TRBV30 | TGTGCCTGGGGTGGAAGATGGGGGCAGGCGGCTAATGAAAAACTGTTTTTT | CAWGGRWGQAANEKLFF
TRBJ1-5 | TRBD1 | NA | TRBV7-9 | TGTGCCAGCAGCCGGACAGGGGACCAGCCCCAGCATTTT | CASSRTGDQPQHF
TRBJ1-1 | NA | few | TRBV2 | TGTGCCGGTCGACAGTACACTGAAGCTTTCTTT | CAGRQYTEAFF
TRBJ1-3 | NA | NA | TRBV23-1 | TGCGCCAGCAGCGGAGGAAACACCATATATTTT | CASSGGNTIYF
TRBJ2-7 | TRBD2 | NA | TRBV5-1 | TGCGCCAGCAGCCATGGGACTAGCGGTGGCTACGAGCAGTACTTC | CASSHGTSGGYEQYF
TRBJ2-6 | NA | once | TRBV25-1 | TGTGCCAGCAGTGGGGGAACTGGGGCCAACGTCCTGACTTTC | CASSGGTGANVLTF
TRBJ2-1 | TRBD2 | NA | TRBV9 | TGTGCCAGCAGCGTTAGGACTAGCGGTGGTGAGCAGTTCTTC | CASSVRTSGGEQFF
TRBJ1-1 | NA | NA | TRBV19 | TGTGCCAGTAATAACGAACAGGGAGTTACTGAAGCTTTCTTT | CASNNEQGVTEAFF
TRBJ2-3 | NA | NA | TRBV2 | TGTGCCGGAGGGGCGGCAGATACGCAGTATTTT | CAGGAADTQYF